What follows are 3 T cell receptor beta chains derived from one specimen sequenced in a study of CD8 T cells in ankylosing spondylitis. A single record per CDR3 protein comes from TCRdb applying MiXCR to the 5' RACE reads. This table has some 120,000 distinct CDR3 sequences, roughly 7.3% appearing once. Sequencing was done on a sample of blood, either unsorted or a sorted T cell fraction (not recorded which). These receptors all come from a male donor with ankylosing spondylitis or in good health (not recorded which).

This clonotype was observed at least ten times. The rearrangement joins TRBV7-2 to TRBJ2-7; 8 bases are a match to TRBD2. V lost 4 bases to trimming and J lost 5 bases; unmatched junction nucleotides: 7. The CDR3 contains 14 residues. The V gene's germline CDR1 is SGHTA and CDR2 FQGNSA. In nucleotides, the CDR3 is TGTGCCAGCAGCTCCAGGACTAGCCCTCACGAGCAGTACTTC. It encodes CASSSRTSPHEQYF.

This clonotype was observed at least ten times. The chain couples TRBV20-1 to TRBJ2-1, with 9 bases that match TRBD1. Germline CDR1 DFQATT, CDR2 SNEGSKA (reference sequence). The V segment lost 0 bases and the J segment 5 bases; nucleotides outside the gene matches: 11. This CDR3 spans 17 amino acids. This CDR3 is CSARDYRRDRDDNEQFF. As DNA, the CDR3 is TGCAGTGCTAGAGATTACCGCCGGGACAGGGATGACAATGAGCAGTTCTTC.

This clonotype was observed a handful of times. The V gene is TRBV9, the J gene TRBJ1-2, with D possibly matching TRBD1 (5 bases). This CDR3 has 18 amino acids. The V and J ends lost 6 bases and 3 bases respectively, with 27 bases between them. The germline V gene has CDR1 SGDLS and CDR2 YYNGEE. This CDR3 is CASTPWGSAQGRDYGYTF. Here the CDR3 DNA reads TGTGCCAGCACCCCCTGGGGCTCCGCGCAGGGCCGGGACTATGGCTACACCTTC. Looking up the rest from reference TRBV9 and TRBJ1-2 gives the full variable domain: DSGVTQTPKHLITATGQRVTLRCSPRSGDLSVYWYQQSLDQGLQFLIQYYNGEERAKGNILERFSAQQFPDLHSELNLSSLELGDSALYFCASTPWGSAQGRDYGYTFGSGTRLTVV.